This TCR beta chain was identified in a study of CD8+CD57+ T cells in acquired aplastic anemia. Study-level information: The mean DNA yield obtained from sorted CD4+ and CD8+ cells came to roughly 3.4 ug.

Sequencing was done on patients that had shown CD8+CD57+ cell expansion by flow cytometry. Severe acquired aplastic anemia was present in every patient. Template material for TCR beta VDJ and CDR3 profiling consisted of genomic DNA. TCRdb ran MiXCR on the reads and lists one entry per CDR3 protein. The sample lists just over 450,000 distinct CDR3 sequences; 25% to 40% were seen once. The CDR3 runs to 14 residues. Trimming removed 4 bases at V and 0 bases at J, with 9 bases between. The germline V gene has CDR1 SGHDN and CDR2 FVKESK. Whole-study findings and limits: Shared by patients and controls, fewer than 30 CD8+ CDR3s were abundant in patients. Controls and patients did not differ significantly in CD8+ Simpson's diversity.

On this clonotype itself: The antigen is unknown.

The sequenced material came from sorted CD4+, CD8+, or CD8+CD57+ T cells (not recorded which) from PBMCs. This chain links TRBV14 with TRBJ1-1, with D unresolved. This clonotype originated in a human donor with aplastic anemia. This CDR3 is CASSPSDLNTEAFF. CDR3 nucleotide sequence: TGTGCCAGCAGCCCCTCGGACCTGAACACTGAAGCTTTCTTT.